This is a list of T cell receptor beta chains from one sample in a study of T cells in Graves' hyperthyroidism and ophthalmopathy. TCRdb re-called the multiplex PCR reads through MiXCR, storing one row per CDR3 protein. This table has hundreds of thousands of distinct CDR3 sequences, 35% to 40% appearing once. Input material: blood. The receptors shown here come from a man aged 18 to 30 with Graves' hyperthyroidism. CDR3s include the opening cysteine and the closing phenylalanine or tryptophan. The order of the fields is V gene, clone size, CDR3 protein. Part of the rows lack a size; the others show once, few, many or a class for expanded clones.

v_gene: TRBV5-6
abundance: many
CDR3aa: CASSLVLWQGETQYF

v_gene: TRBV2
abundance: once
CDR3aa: CASSGYGETNSPLHF

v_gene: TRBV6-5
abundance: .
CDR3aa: CASSVTDRGYEQYF

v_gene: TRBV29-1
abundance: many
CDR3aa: CSVGQGAGEQYF

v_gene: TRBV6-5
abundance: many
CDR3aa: CASSLTPMNTEAFF

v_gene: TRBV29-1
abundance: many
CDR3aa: CSVLLAGGTGELFF

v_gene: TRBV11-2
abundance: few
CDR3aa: CASSLREAHQAFF

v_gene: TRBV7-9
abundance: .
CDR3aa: CASSGRQGLETF

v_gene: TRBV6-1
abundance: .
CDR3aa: CASSEQGIGQPQHF

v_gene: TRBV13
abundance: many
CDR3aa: CASSEGQGNYGYTF

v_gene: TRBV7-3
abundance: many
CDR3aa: CASSLDGRTGELFF

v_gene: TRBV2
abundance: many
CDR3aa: CASSRESETQYF

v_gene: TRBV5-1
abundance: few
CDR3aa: CASSLYAASSGNTIYF

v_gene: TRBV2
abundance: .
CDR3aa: CASSRTGGEMNTEAFF